One and the same sample provided the 17 T cell receptor beta chains below, sequenced in a study of blood T cell repertoires in COVID-19. Only in-frame clones appear in the TCRdb table, and some are missing; sequencing was by immunoSEQ multiplex PCR. This sample yields 250,000 or so clones, of which 85% are seen a single time; more than 6% belongs to the top ten. Sequencing was carried out using peripheral blood. Receptors were obtained from a woman aged 55-70 years with active or convalescent COVID-19.

This sequence joins TRBV29-1 and TRBJ1-1, with D unclear. The V end lost 3 bases, the J end lost 8 bases, and 13 bases lay between the germline ends. The CDR3 sequence is 12 residues long. Germline V CDR1 and CDR2: SQVTM, ANQGSEA. CDR3 sequence reads: CSVEVGRGEAFF. CDR3 nucleotides: TGCAGCGTTGAGGTCGGACGCGGGGAAGCTTTCTTT.

This sequence joins TRBV11-2 and TRBJ2-7; TRBD2 is a possible D gene (5 bases). Germline CDR1 reads SGHAT; CDR2 reads FQNNGV. The CDR3 has 12 residues. V was shortened by 5 bases and J by 4 bases, with 9 bases between the two germline ends. The DNA for the CDR3 is TGTGCCAGCAGCAGGACTGATTACGAGCAGTACTTC. Protein: CASSRTDYEQYF. Complete variable domain (other parts from reference TRBV11-2 and TRBJ2-7): EAGVAQSPRYKIIEKRQSVAFWCNPISGHATLYWYQQILGQGPKLLIQFQNNGVVDDSQLPKDRFSAERLKGVDSTLKIQPAKLEDSAVYLCASSRTDYEQYFGPGTRLTVT.

This rearrangement joins TRBV10-3 to TRBJ2-1, with TRBD1 identical over 9 bases. CDR3 length: 15 residues. Germline V lookup: CDR1 ENHRY, CDR2 SYGVKD. With 6 bases clipped from V and 4 bases from J, the junction kept 7 bases outside the gene matches. As DNA, the CDR3 is TGTGCCATCAGCACAGGGGGCGAATGGTACAATGAGCAGTTCTTC. Translated: CAISTGGEWYNEQFF.

As to this clone: Other DNA sequences of this sample code for an identical CDR3. V is TRBV27 and J is TRBJ1-2; a possible D gene is TRBD1 (5 bases). CDR1 is MNHEY and CDR2 is SMNVEV in the germline V gene (reference sequence). The CDR3 sequence is 12 residues long. The germline V and J ends were trimmed by 3 bases and 8 bases, with 10 bases remaining between them. The CDR3 loop is CASSFPGGGYTF. The CDR3 DNA follows: TGTGCCAGCAGTTTCCCCGGGGGGGGCTACACCTTC.

On this clone: This sample also contains other DNA sequences that code for the same CDR3. The J gene is TRBJ1-3, the V gene TRBV6-5; D is ambiguous. The germline V gene has CDR1 MNHEY and CDR2 SVGAGI. The CDR3 length is 12 residues. The V and J ends lost 8 bases and 0 bases respectively, with 5 bases between them. The DNA of the CDR3 is TGTGCCAGCCTAAGCTCTGGAAACACCATATATTTT. Translating gives CASLSSGNTIYF.

The chain is built from TRBV19 and TRBJ2-2; no reliable D call. The CDR3 is made up of 14 amino acids. Trimming stripped 3 bases from V and 1 base from J, with 6 bases between. The germline gives CDR1 LNHDA, CDR2 SQIVND (reference sequence). The CDR3 is CASSIAENTGELFF. CDR3 coding DNA: TGTGCCAGTAGTATCGCGGAGAACACCGGGGAGCTGTTTTTT.

The rearrangement joins TRBV5-1 to TRBJ2-7; perhaps TRBD2 as D (6 bases). Trimming removed 3 bases from V and 7 bases from J, with 8 bases in between. This CDR3 spans 11 amino acids. Germline CDR1 reads SGHRS; CDR2 reads YFSETQ. The DNA for the CDR3 is TGCGCCAGCAGCTCGGCGGGGGAGCAGTACTTC. Translating gives CASSSAGEQYF.

This clone was seen just once. In nucleotides, the CDR3 is TGTGCCACCAGCAGAGGCGGACAGACAAACACTGAAGCTTTCTTT. It specifies CATSRGGQTNTEAFF. The chain uses TRBV15 and TRBJ1-1, with D tentatively TRBD1 (6 bases). Germline V lookup: CDR1 LNHNV, CDR2 YYDKDF (reference sequence). This CDR3 comprises 15 residues. The ends were cut back, 1 base at V and 2 bases at J, with 11 bases in the middle.

Written as DNA, the CDR3 is TGTGCCAGTAGTATTGGTAGAGGACTTACGAACACCGGGGAGCTGTTTTTT. Protein: CASSIGRGLTNTGELFF. The V call is TRBV19, the J call TRBJ2-2, with D possibly being TRBD2 (5 bases). Germline V gene sequence: CDR1 LNHDA, CDR2 SQIVND (reference sequence). The CDR3 runs to 17 residues. V was pared by 3 bases and J by 0 bases, with 14 bases between. The entire variable domain, with the rest obtained from reference TRBV19 and TRBJ2-2, is as follows: DGGITQSPKYLFRKEGQNVTLSCEQNLNHDAMYWYRQDPGQGLRLIYYSQIVNDFQKGDIAEGYSVSREKKESFPLTVTSAQKNPTAFYLCASSIGRGLTNTGELFFGEGSRLTVL.

The V call is TRBV3-1 (or the pseudogene TRBV3-2), the J call TRBJ2-4; D remains ambiguous. Germline V gives CDR1 LGHDT, CDR2 YNNKEL (reference sequence). CDR3 length: 17 residues. Trimming shortened V by 1 base and J by 1 base, and 14 bases separated the two germline ends. DNA of the CDR3: TGTGCCAGCAGCCAAGTCTTCCGCGCTGAGGCCAAAAACATTCAGTACTTC. Translation: CASSQVFRAEAKNIQYF.

The chain combines TRBV19 with TRBJ2-7; TRBD1 matches at 7 bases. The CDR3 extends over 14 amino acids. Germline V CDR1 and CDR2: LNHDA, SQIVND (reference sequence). The junction had 12 bases not matched to a gene; V was cut back by 7 bases and J by 6 bases. The CDR3: CASNAGQVTSEQYF. In DNA form, the CDR3 reads TGTGCCAGTAATGCCGGACAGGTAACGTCCGAGCAGTACTTC.

This sequence joins TRBV3-1 (or the pseudogene TRBV3-2) and TRBJ1-1, with D tentatively TRBD1 (6 bases). V gave up 4 bases and J gave up 5 bases, with 11 bases separating them. The germline V gene has CDR1 LGHDT and CDR2 YNNKEL (reference sequence). CDR3 length equals 13 residues. CDR3 residues: CASSLGGGTEAFF. CDR3 nucleotides: TGTGCCAGCAGCCTAGGGGGGGGAACTGAAGCTTTCTTT.

In DNA form, the CDR3 reads TGCGCCAGCAGCTCCCGACAGGGGGGAGCCGGGGAGCTGTTTTTT. Encoded protein: CASSSRQGGAGELFF. This sequence joins TRBV5-1 and TRBJ2-2, with TRBD1 matching 9 bases. CDR3 size: 15 residues. The germline V gene has CDR1 SGHRS and CDR2 YFSETQ. Trimming cost V 3 bases and J 6 bases; bases outside gene matches: 6.

The chain joins TRBV15 to TRBJ1-5; no reliable D call. Germline V gene lookup returns CDR1 LNHNV and CDR2 YYDKDF (reference sequence). This CDR3 has 14 amino acids. V gave up 1 base and J gave up 2 bases, with 6 bases separating them. CDR3 protein: CATSRGYGNQPQHF. Written as DNA, the CDR3 is TGTGCCACCAGCAGAGGTTATGGCAATCAGCCCCAGCATTTT.

The chain is built from TRBV28 and TRBJ1-2; D unclear. The CDR3 loop spans 10 amino acids. Germline CDR1 is MDHEN and CDR2 is SYDVKM. V was clipped by 6 bases and J by 5 bases, with 4 bases between them. CDR3 in amino acids: CASRYYGYTF. The CDR3 DNA sequence: TGTGCCAGCAGGTATTATGGCTACACCTTC.

This clone has only one observation. CDR3 sequence (DNA): TGTGCCAGCAATCAGGGTCGTAGCACAGATACGCAGTATTTT. Translated: CASNQGRSTDTQYF. The chain joins TRBV6-5 to TRBJ2-3; D possibly corresponds to TRBD1 (5 bases). From germline, CDR1 is MNHEY and CDR2 SVGAGI. The ends were cut back, 7 bases at V and 0 bases at J, with 11 bases in the middle. There are 14 residues in the CDR3.

The chain recombines TRBV5-1 with TRBJ2-7, with no clear D. Germline CDR1 SGHRS, CDR2 YFSETQ. The CDR3 has 16 residues. V was cut by 5 bases and J by 2 bases, with 20 bases left in between. The CDR3 loop is CASRPPETYSTYEQYF. CDR3 coding DNA: TGCGCCAGCAGACCTCCGGAGACGTACTCTACCTACGAGCAGTACTTC. Using reference TRBV5-1 and TRBJ2-7 for the parts outside the CDR3, the full variable domain is KAGVTQTPRYLIKTRGQQVTLSCSPISGHRSVSWYQQTPGQGLQFLFEYFSETQRNKGNFPGRFSGRQFSNSRSEMNVSTLELGDSALYLCASRPPETYSTYEQYFGPGTRLTVT.